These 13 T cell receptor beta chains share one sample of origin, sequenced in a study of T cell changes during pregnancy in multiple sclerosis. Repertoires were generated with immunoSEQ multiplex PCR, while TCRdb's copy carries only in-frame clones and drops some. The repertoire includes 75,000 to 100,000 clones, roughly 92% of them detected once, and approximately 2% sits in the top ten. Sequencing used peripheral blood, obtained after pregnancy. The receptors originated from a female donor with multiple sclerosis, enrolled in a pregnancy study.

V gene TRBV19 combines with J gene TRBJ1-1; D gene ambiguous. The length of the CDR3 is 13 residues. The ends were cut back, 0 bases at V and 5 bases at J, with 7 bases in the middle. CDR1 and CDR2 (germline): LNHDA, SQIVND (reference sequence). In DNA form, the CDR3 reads TGTGCCAGTAGTATAGATCGGGAGACTGAAGCTTTCTTT. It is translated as CASSIDRETEAFF.

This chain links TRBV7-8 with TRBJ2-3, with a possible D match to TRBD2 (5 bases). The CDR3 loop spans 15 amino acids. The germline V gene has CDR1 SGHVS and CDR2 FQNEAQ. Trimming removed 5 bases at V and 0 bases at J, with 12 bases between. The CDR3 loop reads CASSGRRTSTDTQYF. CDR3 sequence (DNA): TGTGCCAGCAGCGGACGGAGGACTAGCACAGATACGCAGTATTTT. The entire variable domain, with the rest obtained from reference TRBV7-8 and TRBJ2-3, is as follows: GAGVSQSPRYKVAKRGQDVALRCDPISGHVSLFWYQQALGQGPEFLTYFQNEAQLDKSGLPSDRFFAERPEGSVSTLKIQRTQQEDSAVYLCASSGRRTSTDTQYFGPGTRLTVL.

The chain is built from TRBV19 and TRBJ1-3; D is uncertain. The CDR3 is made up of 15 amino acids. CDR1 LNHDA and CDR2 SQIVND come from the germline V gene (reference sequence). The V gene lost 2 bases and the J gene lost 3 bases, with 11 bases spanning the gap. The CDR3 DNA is TGTGCCAGTAGTATATACGCGGGTATTGGAAACACCATATATTTT. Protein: CASSIYAGIGNTIYF. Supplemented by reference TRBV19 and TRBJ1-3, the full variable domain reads DGGITQSPKYLFRKEGQNVTLSCEQNLNHDAMYWYRQDPGQGLRLIYYSQIVNDFQKGDIAEGYSVSREKKESFPLTVTSAQKNPTAFYLCASSIYAGIGNTIYFGEGSWLTVV.

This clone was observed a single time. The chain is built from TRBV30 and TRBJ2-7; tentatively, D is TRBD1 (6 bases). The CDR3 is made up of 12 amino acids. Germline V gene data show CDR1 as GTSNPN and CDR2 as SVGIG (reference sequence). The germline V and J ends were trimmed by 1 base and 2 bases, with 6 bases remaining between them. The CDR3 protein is CAWSGQAYEQYF. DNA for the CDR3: TGTGCCTGGAGTGGACAGGCCTACGAGCAGTACTTC.

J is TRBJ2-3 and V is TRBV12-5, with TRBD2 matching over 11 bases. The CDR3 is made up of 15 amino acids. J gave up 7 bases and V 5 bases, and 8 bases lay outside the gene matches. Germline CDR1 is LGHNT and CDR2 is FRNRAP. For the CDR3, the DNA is TGTGCTAGTGGTATGACTAGCGGGGTTGGAAATACGCAGTATTTT. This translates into CASGMTSGVGNTQYF.

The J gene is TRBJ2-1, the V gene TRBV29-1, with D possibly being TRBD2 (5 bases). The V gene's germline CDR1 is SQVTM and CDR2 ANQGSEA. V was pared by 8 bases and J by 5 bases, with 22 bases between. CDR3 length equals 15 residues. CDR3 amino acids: CSPGVVRPGDNEQFF. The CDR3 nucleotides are TGCAGCCCCGGGGTGGTGCGCCCCGGGGACAATGAGCAGTTCTTC.

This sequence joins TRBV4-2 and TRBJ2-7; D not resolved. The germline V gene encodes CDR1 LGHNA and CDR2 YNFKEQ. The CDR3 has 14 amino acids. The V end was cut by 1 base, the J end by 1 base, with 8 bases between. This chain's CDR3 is CASSQVGDSYEQYF. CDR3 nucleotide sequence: TGTGCCAGCAGCCAAGTAGGAGATTCCTACGAGCAGTACTTC.

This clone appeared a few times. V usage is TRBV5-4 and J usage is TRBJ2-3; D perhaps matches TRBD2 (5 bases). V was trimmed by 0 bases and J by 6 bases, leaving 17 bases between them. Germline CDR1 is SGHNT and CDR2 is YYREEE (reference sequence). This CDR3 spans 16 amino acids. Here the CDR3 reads CASSLDEWGRGDTQYF. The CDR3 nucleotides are TGTGCCAGCAGCTTGGACGAATGGGGTAGAGGGGATACGCAGTATTTT.

This CDR3 is CASGGLAAYQETQYF. Written as DNA, the CDR3 is TGTGCCAGCGGTGGACTAGCGGCGTACCAAGAGACCCAGTACTTC. This chain links TRBV2 with TRBJ2-5, with 10 bases matching TRBD2. Germline-derived CDR1 and CDR2 are SNHLY and FYNNEI. The CDR3 covers 15 residues. V lost 8 bases, J lost 0 bases, and 6 bases stayed unmatched.

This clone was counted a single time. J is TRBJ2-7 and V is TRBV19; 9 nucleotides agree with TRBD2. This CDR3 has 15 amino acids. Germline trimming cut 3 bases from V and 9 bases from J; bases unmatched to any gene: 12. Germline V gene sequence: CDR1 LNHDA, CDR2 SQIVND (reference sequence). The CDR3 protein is CASSIKGGRAGGQYF. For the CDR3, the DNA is TGTGCCAGTAGTATTAAAGGCGGGAGGGCCGGTGGGCAGTACTTC.

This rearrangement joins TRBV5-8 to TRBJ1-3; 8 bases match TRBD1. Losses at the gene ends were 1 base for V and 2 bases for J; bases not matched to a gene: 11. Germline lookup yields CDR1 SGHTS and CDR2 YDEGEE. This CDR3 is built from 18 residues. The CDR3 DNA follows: TGTGCCAGCAGCTTGATGCAGGGGGCGTTCGTGACTGGAAACACCATATATTTT. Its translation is CASSLMQGAFVTGNTIYF. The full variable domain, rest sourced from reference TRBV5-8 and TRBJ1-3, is EAGVTQSPTHLIKTRGQQATLRCSPISGHTSVYWYQQALGLGLQFLLWYDEGEERNRGNFPPRFSGRQFPNYSSELNVNALELEDSALYLCASSLMQGAFVTGNTIYFGEGSWLTVV.

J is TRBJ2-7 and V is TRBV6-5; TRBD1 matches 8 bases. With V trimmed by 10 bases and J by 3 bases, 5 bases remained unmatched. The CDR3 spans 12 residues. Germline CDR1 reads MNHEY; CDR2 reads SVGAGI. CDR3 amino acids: CAIRGQGYEQYF. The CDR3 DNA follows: TGTGCCATTCGTGGACAGGGCTACGAGCAGTACTTC.

The CDR3 coding sequence is TGTGCCAGCAGTGAGTCACTAGCGGGTTTATACAATGAGCAGTTCTTC. Translation: CASSESLAGLYNEQFF. V and J are TRBV6-4 and TRBJ2-1; 9 bases are shared with TRBD2. V was pared by 3 bases and J by 4 bases, with 7 bases of the junction left unmatched. Germline CDR1 MRHNA, CDR2 SNTAGT. This CDR3 has 16 amino acids.